The rows below give T cell receptor beta chains drawn from one sample of a study of OX40 agonist ivuxolimab in advanced cancers. Profiled with immunoSEQ multiplex PCR; TCRdb holds only in-frame clones, not every one. The profile covers under 80,000 clones, with over 90% appearing a single time and roughly 6.5% taken by the ten largest. Sequenced material: CD4+ or CD8+ T cells sorted from blood, taken in a trial of the OX40 agonist ivuxolimab. These receptors were taken from an adult with an advanced solid tumor such as melanoma, head and neck, liver or kidney cancer. Each CDR3 is given with its conserved first and last residue. D genes are given only for firm matches. Not every row has a clone size; where given, it reads once, few, many or a size class.

>TRBV29-1|-|TRBJ2-2|TRBD2
TGCAGCGTGGTGGGCCTAGCGGAGAACACCGGGGAGCTGTTTTTT
CSVVGLAENTGELFF
>TRBV5-4|-|TRBJ1-6|-
TGTGCCAGCGCTATCAACAGGTGGGCGGATTCACCCCTCCACTTT
CASAINRWADSPLHF
>TRBV30|-|TRBJ2-7|TRBD1
TGTGCCTGGAGTTCTTGGGACAGGGAAGGGTCCTACGAGCAGTACTTC
CAWSSWDREGSYEQYF
>TRBV7-8|-|TRBJ1-5|-
TGTGCCAGCGGCTTCCAAGGCAATCAGCCCCAGCATTTT
CASGFQGNQPQHF
>TRBV5-5|-|TRBJ2-7|-
TGTGCCAGCAGCACCCGACAGTCCTGGGGATACGAGCAGTACTTC
CASSTRQSWGYEQYF
>TRBV2|once|TRBJ2-7|-
TGTGCCAGCAGTGAATCCGTAGGAGCATCCTACGAGCAGTACTTC
CASSESVGASYEQYF
>TRBV11-2|-|TRBJ2-1|TRBD1
TGTGCCAGCAGCTTAGAAAGGACAGGCTACAATGAGCAGTTCTTC
CASSLERTGYNEQFF
>TRBV6-4|-|TRBJ2-5|TRBD2
TGTGCCAGCAGTTTACTAGCGGGGCCCCAAGAGACCCAGTACTTC
CASSLLAGPQETQYF
>TRBV4-1|-|TRBJ1-5|-
TGCGCCAGCAGCCAAGATCGAGGCGGACCTGAGCCCCAGCATTTT
CASSQDRGGPEPQHF
>TRBV5-6|-|TRBJ1-2|-
TGTGCCAGCAGCTTGGATCCCCCTACAGGGTTGAGGAATGGCTACACCTTC
CASSLDPPTGLRNGYTF
>TRBV11-2|-|TRBJ1-2|TRBD1
TGTGCCAGCAGCCTCGGGACAGCCTATGGCTACACCTTC
CASSLGTAYGYTF
>TRBV27|-|TRBJ2-1|TRBD2
TGTGCCAGCGGGGACTACTTCAATGAGCAGTTCTTC
CASGDYFNEQFF
>TRBV5-6|-|TRBJ2-7|TRBD1
TGTGCCAGCAGCTTGGCCCAGGGGGTGGATTCCTACGAGCAGTACTTC
CASSLAQGVDSYEQYF
>TRBV9|-|TRBJ1-3|TRBD1
TGTGCCAGCAGCGTAGATGGACAGGCAACAAACACCATATATTTT
CASSVDGQATNTIYF
>TRBV30|-|TRBJ2-1|-
TGTGCCTGGAGTATGGGCCGGGGGCCGGATGAGCAGTTCTTC
CAWSMGRGPDEQFF
>TRBV15|-|TRBJ1-5|-
TGTGCCACCAGCAGAGGAGGAGGGCCCCAGCATTTT
CATSRGGGPQHF
>TRBV6-5|-|TRBJ2-7|-
TGTGCCAGCAGTTACGGTGGGCGTATCGACGAGCAGTACTTC
CASSYGGRIDEQYF
>TRBV30|-|TRBJ2-1|TRBD1
TGTGCCTGGAGTGTAGGGACAGGGGCCTACAATGAGCAGTTCTTC
CAWSVGTGAYNEQFF
>TRBV6-6|-|TRBJ1-1|-
TGTGCCAGCAGTTACACGTCCCGGGACGGGAACACTGAAGCTTTCTTT
CASSYTSRDGNTEAFF
>TRBV4-1|-|TRBJ1-4|TRBD1
TGCGCCAGCAGCCAAGCGAGGGGACAGTCACATGAAAAACTGTTTTTT
CASSQARGQSHEKLFF
>TRBV15|-|TRBJ1-4|-
TGTGCCACCAGCAGAGACCGAGGGACATCCGAACTGTTTTTT
CATSRDRGTSELFF
>TRBV9|-|TRBJ1-3|-
TGTGCCAGCAGCGCGGGACGTACTGGAAACACCATATATTTT
CASSAGRTGNTIYF
>TRBV5-1|-|TRBJ1-5|-
TGCGCCAGCAGCTTAGGGGGGCAACAGCCCCAGCATTTT
CASSLGGQQPQHF
>TRBV7-9|-|TRBJ2-5|TRBD1
TGTGCCAGCAGCTCAGACCCCCGGACAGGCCAAGAGACCCAGTACTTC
CASSSDPRTGQETQYF
>TRBV5-4|-|TRBJ2-3|TRBD2
TGTGCCAGCAGCTTGGCGATTAGCGGGGGCGGGGATACGCAGTATTTT
CASSLAISGGGDTQYF
>TRBV19|-|TRBJ2-5|TRBD1
TGTGCCAGTAGTATTCGCGTGCCGGACAGGGGGCCCCAAGAGACCCAGTACTTC
CASSIRVPDRGPQETQYF
>TRBV13|-|TRBJ1-3|-
TGTGCCAGCAGCCCCGTCGGAGGGCTCTCTGGAAACACCATATATTTT
CASSPVGGLSGNTIYF
>TRBV6-1|-|TRBJ2-5|-
TGTGCCAGCAGTGAATTTCTGGAGGGGACCCAGTACTTC
CASSEFLEGTQYF
>TRBV29-1|-|TRBJ2-7|-
TGCAGCGTTGGGGAGGCTGAGCAGTACTTC
CSVGEAEQYF
>TRBV10-2|-|TRBJ1-2|TRBD1
TGCGCCAGCAGGGGGACAGGGGGGGCTTATGGCTACACCTTC
CASRGTGGAYGYTF
>TRBV2|-|TRBJ1-4|-
TGTGCCACCTCCCGACGGAGCAATGAAAAACTGTTTTTT
CATSRRSNEKLFF
>TRBV7-8|-|TRBJ2-7|-
TGTGCCAGCAGCTTAGGGTTGGGAATCTACGAGCAGTACTTC
CASSLGLGIYEQYF
>TRBV5-6|-|TRBJ2-7|TRBD2
TGTGCCAGCAGCTTGGGGATAGCGGGGGAGTCCTACGAGCAGTACTTC
CASSLGIAGESYEQYF
>TRBV9|-|TRBJ2-7|TRBD2
TGTGCCAGCAGCGTAGGTAGCGGGAGGACCGAGCAGTACTTC
CASSVGSGRTEQYF
>TRBV6-5|once|TRBJ2-2|-
TGTGCCAGCAGTTACTCGGACAGCGGGGAGCTGTTTTTT
CASSYSDSGELFF